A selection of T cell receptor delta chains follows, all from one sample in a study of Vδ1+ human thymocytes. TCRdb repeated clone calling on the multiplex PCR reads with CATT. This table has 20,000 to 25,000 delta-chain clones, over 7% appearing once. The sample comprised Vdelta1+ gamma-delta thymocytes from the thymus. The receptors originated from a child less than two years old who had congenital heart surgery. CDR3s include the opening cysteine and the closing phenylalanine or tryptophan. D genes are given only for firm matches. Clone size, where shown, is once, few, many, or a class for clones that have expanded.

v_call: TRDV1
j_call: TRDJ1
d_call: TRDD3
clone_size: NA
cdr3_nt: TGTGCTCTTGCGAGGCCCCCACTGGGGGATAAGGGACAAAGGTACACCGATAAACTCATCTTT
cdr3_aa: CALARPPLGDKGQRYTDKLIF

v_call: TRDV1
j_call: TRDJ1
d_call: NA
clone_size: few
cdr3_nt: TGTGCTCTTGGGGAACTATTTGATTCCTACGTGTTCCCTGGGGGTTGGGGTAAACTCATCTTT
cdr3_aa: CALGELFDSYVFPGGWGKLIF

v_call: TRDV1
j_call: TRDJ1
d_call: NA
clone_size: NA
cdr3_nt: TGTGCTCTTGGGGAACTGCGTACTGCGAAGTACACCGATAAACTCATCTTT
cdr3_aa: CALGELRTAKYTDKLIF

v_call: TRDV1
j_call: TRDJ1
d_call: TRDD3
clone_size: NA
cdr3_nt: TGTGCTCTTGGGGCGTTCCTACTGGGGGACTCGCAGTACACCGATAAACTCATCTTT
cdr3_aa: CALGAFLLGDSQYTDKLIF

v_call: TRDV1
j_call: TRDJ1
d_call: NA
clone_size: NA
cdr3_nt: TGTGCTCTTGTGTACCCGAGGCCCTACGCGGGGGACTACACCGATAAACTCATCTTT
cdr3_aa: CALVYPRPYAGDYTDKLIF

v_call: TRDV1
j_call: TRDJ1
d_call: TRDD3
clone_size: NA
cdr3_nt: TGTGCTCTTGGAGAACTGCCGGTCCTACTGGGGGATTCAGCCGATAAACTCATCTTT
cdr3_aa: CALGELPVLLGDSADKLIF

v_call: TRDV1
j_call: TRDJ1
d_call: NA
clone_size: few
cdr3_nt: TGTGCTCTTGGGGAGCGAGAGGACACCGATAAACTCATCTTT
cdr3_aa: CALGEREDTDKLIF

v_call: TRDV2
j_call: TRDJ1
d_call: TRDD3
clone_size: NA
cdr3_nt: TGTGCCTACGTCGGACTGGGGGATACGAGCGATAAACTCATCTTT
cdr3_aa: CAYVGLGDTSDKLIF

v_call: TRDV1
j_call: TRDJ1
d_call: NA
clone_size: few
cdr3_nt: TGTGCTCTTGGGGAACTACCCATTCCCGTTACTGGGTATGGCGATAAACTCATCTTT
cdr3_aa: CALGELPIPVTGYGDKLIF

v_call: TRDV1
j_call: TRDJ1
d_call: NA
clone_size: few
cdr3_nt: TGTGCTCTTGGGGAATGGCAACCTCCAGGGGCCGATAAACTCATCTTT
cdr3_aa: CALGEWQPPGADKLIF

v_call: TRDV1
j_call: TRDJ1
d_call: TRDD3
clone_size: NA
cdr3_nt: TGTGCTCTTGGGGAACGTTGGGAGCTGGGGATACGCGCGGTGTGGACCGATAAACTCATCTTT
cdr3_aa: CALGERWELGIRAVWTDKLIF

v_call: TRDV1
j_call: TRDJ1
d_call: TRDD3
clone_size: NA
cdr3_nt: TGTGCTCTTGGGGAACTATCGCCCGACCCTTGGGGATACCGGGGCACCGATAAACTCATCTTT
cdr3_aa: CALGELSPDPWGYRGTDKLIF

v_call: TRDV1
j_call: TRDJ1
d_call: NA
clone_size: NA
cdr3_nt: TGTGCTCTTGGGGAACGGTTCTTCCTGAGGAGGGTTCCGTACACCGATAAACCCATCTTT
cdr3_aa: CALGERFFLRRVPYTDKPIF

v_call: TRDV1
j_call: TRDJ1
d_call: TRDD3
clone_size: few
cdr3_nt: TGTGCTCTTGGGGAAGGGGTCCTAAAACTGGGGGATCCGTACACCGATAAACTCATCTTT
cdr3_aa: CALGEGVLKLGDPYTDKLIF

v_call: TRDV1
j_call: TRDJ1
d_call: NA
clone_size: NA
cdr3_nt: TGTGCTCTTGGGGAACTTAGTCATCCTACGATGCAGCGGTACTCGTTCACCGATAAACTCATCTTT
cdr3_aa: CALGELSHPTMQRYSFTDKLIF

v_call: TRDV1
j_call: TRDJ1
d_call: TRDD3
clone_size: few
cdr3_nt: TGTGCTCTTGGGGAACTTCCAATACTGGGGGATACGGATAAACTCATCTTT
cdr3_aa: CALGELPILGDTDKLIF

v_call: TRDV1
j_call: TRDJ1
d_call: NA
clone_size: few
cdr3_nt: TGTGCTCTTGGGTTTCCTACGCCCCCGTACTGGGGGTCGATAAGGTCTAAACTCATCTTT
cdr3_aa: CALGFPTPPYWGSIRSKLIF

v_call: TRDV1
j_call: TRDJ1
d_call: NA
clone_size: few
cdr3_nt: TGTGCTCTTGGAGGCCCCGCCTACGGGGTTGGGGGCTACACCGATAAACTCATCTTT
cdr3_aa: CALGGPAYGVGGYTDKLIF

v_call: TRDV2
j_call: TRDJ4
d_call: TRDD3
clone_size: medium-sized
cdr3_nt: TGTGCCTCCCTGGGGGCCCTACCCCTGATCTTT
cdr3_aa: CASLGALPLIF

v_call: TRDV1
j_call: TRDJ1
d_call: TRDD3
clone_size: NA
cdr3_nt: TGTGCTCTTGGGGAACGGGGGTCCTTCCTACGTCCCTACTGGGGGATAACGTACACCGATAAACTCATCTTT
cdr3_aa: CALGERGSFLRPYWGITYTDKLIF

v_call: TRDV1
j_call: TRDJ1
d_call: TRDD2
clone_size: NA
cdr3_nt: TGTGCTCTTGGGGAAAGCTCCTTCCTCAGTTGGGGAACCTACACCGATAAACTCATCTTT
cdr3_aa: CALGESSFLSWGTYTDKLIF

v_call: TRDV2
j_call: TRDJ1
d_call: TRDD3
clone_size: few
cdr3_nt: TGTGCCTGTGAATGCAACTGGGGGATAGAGGGGACCGATAAACTCATCTTT
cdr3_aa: CACECNWGIEGTDKLIF

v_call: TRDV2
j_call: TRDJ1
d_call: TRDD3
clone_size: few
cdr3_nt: TGTGCCCCTGGGACTGGGGGGGTGTACTACACCGATAAACTCATCTTT
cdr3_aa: CAPGTGGVYYTDKLIF

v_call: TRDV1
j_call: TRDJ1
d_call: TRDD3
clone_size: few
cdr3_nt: TGTGCTCTTGGGGAACCTCTCGGGAGCCTGGGGGATACTCGTGTAACCGATAAACTCATCTTT
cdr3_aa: CALGEPLGSLGDTRVTDKLIF

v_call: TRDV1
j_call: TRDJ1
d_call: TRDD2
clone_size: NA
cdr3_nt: TGTGCTCTTGGGGAACCGGCCTTCCTTCCTACTGGCACCGATAAACTCATCTTT
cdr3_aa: CALGEPAFLPTGTDKLIF

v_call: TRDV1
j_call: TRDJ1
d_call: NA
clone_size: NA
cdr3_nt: TGTGCTCATGGGGAAGAGCTCCTACCCTACTGGAATAAACTCATCTTT
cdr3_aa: CAHGEELLPYWNKLIF